This TCR beta chain came from a study of CD8 T cells in Susac syndrome. Trimming at V came to 0 bases and at J to 5 bases, leaving 11 bases not matched to a gene. The CDR3 runs 17 residues. The germline gives CDR1 LGHNA, CDR2 YNFKEQ. Random-hexamer reverse transcription was applied to about 0.5 to 1 ug RNA. It was immunoSEQ multiplex PCR that amplified TCR beta CDR3 across 54 Vbeta and 13 Jbeta. TCRdb called the immunoSEQ multiplex PCR reads again in MiXCR, with one record for every CDR3 protein. In the table there are around 99,000 distinct CDR3 sequences, 90% to 98% of which are singletons. The source is a human donor in good health. The specimen was CD4+ T cells from PBMCs. The genes are TRBV4-2 and TRBJ2-3; 7 bases agree with TRBD1. CDR3 nucleotide sequence: TGTGCCAGCAGCCAAGAGGTCTCGGCAGGGGGTGTAGATACGCAGTATTTT. It specifies CASSQEVSAGGVDTQYF.